This T cell receptor (beta chain) derives from a study of blood T cell repertoires in COVID-19. In terms of age and location, participants ranged from roughly 18 to 95 years and lived in about 25 US areas. In Cohort 3, a recovered donor had either two negative PCRs, clearance, or symptom resolution. The CDR3 sequence is 16 residues long. Germline lookup yields CDR1 SGHVS and CDR2 FQNEAQ. V trimming: 5 bases; J trimming: 7 bases; junction bases outside the gene matches: 8. Per the authors' pipeline: How many nucleated cells were present was estimated from reference gene primer amplification. The protocol was immunoSEQ multiplex PCR, while the TCRdb copy is restricted to in-frame clones and leaves out a portion. The D gene and trimming were derived from the DNA, and the V and J assignments and clone size from that table. The sample comprises a few hundred thousand clones, about four fifths of which are singletons, and around 3.4% rests with the top ten.

The chain links TRBV7-8 to TRBJ1-6, with 10 nucleotides matching TRBD1. The origin of this receptor is a woman aged 55-70 years who had recovered from COVID-19. Sample: PBMCs or T cells enriched from blood (not recorded which). The CDR3 nucleotides read TGTGCCAGCAGCCTAGGGACAGGGGAGTCAAATTCACCCCTCCACTTT. Its translation is CASSLGTGESNSPLHF.